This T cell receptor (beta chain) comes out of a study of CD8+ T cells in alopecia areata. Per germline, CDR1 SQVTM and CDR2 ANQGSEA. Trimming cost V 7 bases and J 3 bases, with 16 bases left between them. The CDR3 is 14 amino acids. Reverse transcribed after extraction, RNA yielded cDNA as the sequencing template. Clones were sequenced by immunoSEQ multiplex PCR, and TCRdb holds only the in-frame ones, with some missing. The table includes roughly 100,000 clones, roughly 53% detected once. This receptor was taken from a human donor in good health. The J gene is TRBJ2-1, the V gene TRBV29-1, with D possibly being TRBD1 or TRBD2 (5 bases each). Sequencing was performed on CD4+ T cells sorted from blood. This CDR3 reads CSAQHGTNYNEQFF. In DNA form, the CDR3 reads TGCAGCGCCCAACACGGGACGAACTACAATGAGCAGTTCTTC.